The clone carrying this T cell receptor beta chain was counted a single time. The antigen is undetermined. The data originate from a study of cytotoxic CD8 clonotypes in ibrutinib-treated CLL. Study overall: Across samples, productive templates numbered about 240,000 and productive rearrangements reached roughly 98,000 on average. General observations from the study: At baseline, clonality was higher than in age-matched healthy donors and correlated with CD8+ counts. Investigators sampled sustained-remission and progressing patients at differing times.

The method was immunoSEQ multiplex PCR; TCRdb's version includes in-frame clones alone and lacks a portion of them. This table holds tens of thousands of clones, about 70% found once. The length of the CDR3 is 15 residues. Germline CDR1 reads SGHNT; CDR2 reads YYREEE (reference sequence). Losses at the gene ends were 4 bases for V and 4 bases for J; bases not matched to a gene: 10. The sequence derives from a human donor with chronic lymphocytic leukemia. This material consisted of PBMCs, taken after 12 months of ibrutinib treatment. V gene TRBV5-4 combines with J gene TRBJ1-2; 7 bases fit TRBD1. The CDR3 loop reads CASSQPTGQLYGYTF. The CDR3, as DNA: TGTGCCAGCAGCCAACCGACGGGACAGCTCTATGGCTACACCTTC.